This T cell receptor (beta chain) appears in the sequencing data of a study of spatial heterogeneity in lung cancer. As for the study in general: Raw-read counts averaged over ten per unique TCR and UMI combination.

The time point here: sample taken at primary tumor resection. Unsorted tumor, nontumor lung tissue or cryopreserved PBMC supplied the whole RNA. Donation came from approximately 69 patients with untreated early-stage non-small cell lung cancer. Per the germline V gene, CDR1 is KGHSH and CDR2 is LQKENI. Germline trimming cut 3 bases from V and 8 bases from J; bases unmatched to any gene: 7. The CDR3 loop spans 15 amino acids. Single TCR cDNA molecules each had their own unique molecular identifier. TCRdb passed the 5' RACE reads through MiXCR, listing each CDR3 protein once. The repertoire includes roughly 8,000 distinct CDR3 sequences, over 6.5% of them detected once, and about half sits in the top ten. This clonotype has at least ten counts. A library prepared for alpha chains yielded this beta chain as an off-target read; its size is of little meaning.

The sequencing used PBMCs, collected at surgery. The source of this sequence is a male donor with early-stage non-small cell lung cancer. The rearrangement uses TRBV18 and TRBJ2-7; 13 nucleotides agree with TRBD2. Written as DNA, the CDR3 is TGTGCCAGCTCACCTACTGGGACTAGCGGGACTCAGCAGTACTTC. Translation gives CASSPTGTSGTQQYF.